This T cell receptor beta chain is drawn from a study of blood T cells in healthy people across ages. Per germline, CDR1 SQVTM and CDR2 ANQGSEA. V was pared by 0 bases and J by 4 bases, with 4 bases between. CDR3 length equals 11 residues. This clonotype was detected only a few times. Primed by a sample-barcoded 5' primer and a J-beta primer mix, a second PCR proceeded for roughly 6 to 12 cycles. A template-switch adaptor containing 12 random nucleotides labeled each cDNA molecule. TCRdb analysed the 5' RACE reads with MiXCR anew, one entry per CDR3 protein. The sample comprises roughly 1 million distinct CDR3 sequences, almost 25% of which are singletons, and approximately 0.75% rests with the top ten. These data were also filed under a second study, of T cells of mothers and their children.

Sample: blood. The gene calls are TRBV29-1 and TRBJ2-7; D is uncertain. This clonotype originated in a girl aged 2-9 years in good health. The CDR3 nucleotides read TGCAGCGTTGAAGACCAGTACGAGCAGTACTTC. Residues: CSVEDQYEQYF.